This T cell receptor (beta chain) emerged from a study of identical twins. Each CDR3 protein gets one entry after TCRdb re-called the 5' RACE reads with MiXCR. The data hold approximately 300,000 distinct CDR3 sequences, with roughly 8.6% observed a single time. The study's findings and limits: A partial confounding effect on zero-insertion analyses could come from invariant MAIT and iNKT cells. Carriage of fewer insertions was seen in abundant cord blood beta clonotypes, whereas memory repertoires showed none.

This CDR3 region has 15 residues. V was clipped by 5 bases and J by 2 bases, with 12 bases between them. Per germline, CDR1 SEHNR and CDR2 FQNEAQ (reference sequence). This clonotype was seen a handful of times. Its antigen is unidentified. The sample was also reused in another study, on yellow fever vaccine responses in identical twins.

The TCR was taken from a woman aged 18-30 years in good health. The rearrangement uses TRBV7-9 and TRBJ2-2; D gene uncertain. The specimen sequenced was CD8+ T cells sorted from blood. The CDR3: CASSRRGLNTGELFF. The CDR3 DNA is TGTGCCAGCAGCCGACGAGGCCTAAACACCGGGGAGCTGTTTTTT. Full variable domain (remainder filled in from reference TRBV7-9 and TRBJ2-2): DTGVSQNPRHKITKRGQNVTFRCDPISEHNRLYWYRQTLGQGPEFLTYFQNEAQLEKSRLLSDRFSAERPKGSFSTLEIQRTEQGDSAMYLCASSRRGLNTGELFFGEGSRLTVL.